This record looks at one TCR beta chain sequence and its context. This sample is drawn from a study of blood T cell repertoires in COVID-19. The data were produced by immunoSEQ multiplex PCR, yet TCRdb's version contains in-frame clones alone and is incomplete. Found here are approximately 28,000 clones, roughly 66% of them singletons; the top ten hold roughly 8%. The germline CDR1 and CDR2 sequences are SGHNT and YYREEE (reference sequence). V shed 5 bases and J shed 6 bases, with 15 bases lying between them. The CDR3 contains 14 residues. The chain couples TRBV5-4 to TRBJ2-1; tentative D call: TRBD2 (7 bases). Input material: peripheral blood. The receptor was derived from a man aged 55 to 69 with active or convalescent COVID-19. In DNA, the CDR3 is TGTGCCAGCAGTTTTTCTCGGGGGGCCAATGAGCAGTTCTTC. It is translated as CASSFSRGANEQFF.